The clone carrying this T cell receptor (beta chain) was counted a single time. The data are from a study of blood T cell repertoires in COVID-19. Per the study methods: Amplification of reference gene primers provided the estimated nucleated cell counts. Assay used: immunoSEQ multiplex PCR; TCRdb lists only in-frame clones, some missing. The V and J calls and clone size were taken over from that table, and D and trimming were inferred from the DNA. The sample shows 350,000 to 450,000 clones, roughly 90% of them seen only once. V lost 8 bases and J lost 6, with 17 bases in between. This CDR3 is built from 14 residues. CDR1 ENHRY and CDR2 SYGVKD come from the germline V gene.

This chain connects TRBV10-3 to TRBJ2-1; D is possibly TRBD2 (6 bases). The sequence came from a man aged 40-49 years with acute or convalescent COVID-19. Sequences were obtained from peripheral blood. CDR3 nucleotides: TGTGCCATCGCCACGGGGGAACTGCCCAATGAGCAGTTCTTC. Translating gives CAIATGELPNEQFF.